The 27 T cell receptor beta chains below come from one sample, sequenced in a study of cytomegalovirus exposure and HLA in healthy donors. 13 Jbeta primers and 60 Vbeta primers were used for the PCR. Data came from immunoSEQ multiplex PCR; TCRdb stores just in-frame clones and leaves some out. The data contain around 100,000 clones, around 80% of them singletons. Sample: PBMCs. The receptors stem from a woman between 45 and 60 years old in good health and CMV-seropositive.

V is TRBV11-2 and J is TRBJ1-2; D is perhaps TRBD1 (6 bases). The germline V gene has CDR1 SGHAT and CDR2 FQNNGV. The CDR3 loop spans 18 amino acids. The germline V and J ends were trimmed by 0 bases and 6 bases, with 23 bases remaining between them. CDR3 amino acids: CASSLDPRTALQHHGYTF. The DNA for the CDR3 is TGTGCCAGCAGCTTAGACCCCCGGACAGCCTTACAGCACCATGGCTACACCTTC.

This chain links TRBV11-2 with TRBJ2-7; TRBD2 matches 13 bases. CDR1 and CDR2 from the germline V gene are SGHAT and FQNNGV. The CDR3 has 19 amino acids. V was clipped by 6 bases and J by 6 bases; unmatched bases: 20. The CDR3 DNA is TGTGCCAGCAGTCAGGAGGGATTGCGGACTAGCGGGAGTTTTCGCGAGCAGTACTTC. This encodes CASSQEGLRTSGSFREQYF.

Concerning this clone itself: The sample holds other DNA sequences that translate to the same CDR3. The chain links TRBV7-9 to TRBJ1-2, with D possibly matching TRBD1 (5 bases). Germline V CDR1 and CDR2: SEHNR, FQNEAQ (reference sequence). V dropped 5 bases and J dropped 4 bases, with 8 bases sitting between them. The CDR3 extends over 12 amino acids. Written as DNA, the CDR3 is TGTGCCAGCAGCCTTGACAGCTATGGCTACACCTTC. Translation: CASSLDSYGYTF.

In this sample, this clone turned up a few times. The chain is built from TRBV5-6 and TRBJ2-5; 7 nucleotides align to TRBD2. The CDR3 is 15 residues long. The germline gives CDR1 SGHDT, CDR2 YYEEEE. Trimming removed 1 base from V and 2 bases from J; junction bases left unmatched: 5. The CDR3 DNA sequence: TGTGCCAGCAGCTTGTGGCTAGCGGCACAAGAGACCCAGTACTTC. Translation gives CASSLWLAAQETQYF.

Here the CDR3 DNA reads TGTGCCAGCAGCTTAGAGTGGACTGCCCTGAATGAGCAGTTCTTC. It encodes CASSLEWTALNEQFF. The V call is TRBV11-1, the J call TRBJ2-1; D perhaps matches TRBD2 (5 bases). The CDR3 covers 15 residues. CDR1 is SGHAT and CDR2 is FQDESV in the germline V gene (reference sequence). The germline V and J ends were trimmed by 1 base and 7 bases, with 14 bases remaining between them.

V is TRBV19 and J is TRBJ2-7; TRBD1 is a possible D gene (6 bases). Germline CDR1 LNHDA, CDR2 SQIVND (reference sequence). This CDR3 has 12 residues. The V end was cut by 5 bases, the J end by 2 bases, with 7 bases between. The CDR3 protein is CASSQGPYEQYF. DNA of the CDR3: TGTGCCAGTAGTCAGGGGCCCTACGAGCAGTACTTC.

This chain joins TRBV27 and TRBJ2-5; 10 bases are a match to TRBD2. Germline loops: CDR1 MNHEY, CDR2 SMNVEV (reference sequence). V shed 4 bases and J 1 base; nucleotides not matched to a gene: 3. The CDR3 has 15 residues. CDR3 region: CASSSVAGGQETQYF. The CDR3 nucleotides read TGTGCCAGCAGTTCAGTAGCGGGAGGCCAAGAGACCCAGTACTTC.

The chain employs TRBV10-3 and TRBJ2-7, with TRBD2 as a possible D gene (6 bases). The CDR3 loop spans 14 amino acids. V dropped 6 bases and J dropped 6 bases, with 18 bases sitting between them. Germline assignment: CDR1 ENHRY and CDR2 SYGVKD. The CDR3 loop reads CAISADGFSGEQYF. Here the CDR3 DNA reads TGTGCCATCAGCGCCGACGGGTTTAGCGGCGAGCAGTACTTC.

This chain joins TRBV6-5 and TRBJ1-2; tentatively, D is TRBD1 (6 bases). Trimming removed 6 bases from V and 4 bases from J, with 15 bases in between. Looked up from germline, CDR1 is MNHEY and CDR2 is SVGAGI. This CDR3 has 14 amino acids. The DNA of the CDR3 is TGTGCCAGCAGCCCCGGGACACCGGGCTATGGCTACACCTTC. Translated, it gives CASSPGTPGYGYTF.

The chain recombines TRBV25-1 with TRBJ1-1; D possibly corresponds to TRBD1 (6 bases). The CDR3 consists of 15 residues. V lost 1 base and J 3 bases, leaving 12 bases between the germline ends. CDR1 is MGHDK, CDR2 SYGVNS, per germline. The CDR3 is CASSESGVTDTEAFF. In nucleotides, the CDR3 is TGTGCCAGCAGTGAATCAGGGGTAACGGACACTGAAGCTTTCTTT. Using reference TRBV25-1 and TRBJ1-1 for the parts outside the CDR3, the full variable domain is EADIYQTPRYLVIGTGKKITLECSQTMGHDKMYWYQQDPGMELHLIHYSYGVNSTEKGDLSSESTVSRIRTEHFPLTLESARPSHTSQYLCASSESGVTDTEAFFGQGTRLTVV.

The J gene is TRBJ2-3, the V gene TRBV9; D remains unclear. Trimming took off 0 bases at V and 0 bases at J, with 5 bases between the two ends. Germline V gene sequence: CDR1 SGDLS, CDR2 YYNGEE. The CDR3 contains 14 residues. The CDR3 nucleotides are TGTGCCAGCAGCGTAGGTCAGAGCACAGATACGCAGTATTTT. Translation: CASSVGQSTDTQYF. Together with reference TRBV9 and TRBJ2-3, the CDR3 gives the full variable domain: DSGVTQTPKHLITATGQRVTLRCSPRSGDLSVYWYQQSLDQGLQFLIQYYNGEERAKGNILERFSAQQFPDLHSELNLSSLELGDSALYFCASSVGQSTDTQYFGPGTRLTVL.

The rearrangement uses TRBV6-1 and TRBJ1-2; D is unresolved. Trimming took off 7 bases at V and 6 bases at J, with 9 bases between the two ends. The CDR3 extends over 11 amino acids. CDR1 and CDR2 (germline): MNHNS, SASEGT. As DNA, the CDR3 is TGTGCCAGCACCCTCGAGGATGGCTACACCTTC. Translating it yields CASTLEDGYTF.

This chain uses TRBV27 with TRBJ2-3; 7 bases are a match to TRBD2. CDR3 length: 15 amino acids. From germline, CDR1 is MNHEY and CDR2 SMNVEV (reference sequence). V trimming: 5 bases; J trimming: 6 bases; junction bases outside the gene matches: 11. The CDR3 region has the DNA TGTGCCAGCAGTCCCGGGATTGCGGGGGTTGATACGCAGTATTTT. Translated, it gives CASSPGIAGVDTQYF.

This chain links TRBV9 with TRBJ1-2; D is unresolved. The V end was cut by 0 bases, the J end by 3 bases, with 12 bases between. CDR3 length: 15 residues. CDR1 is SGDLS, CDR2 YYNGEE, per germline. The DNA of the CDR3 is TGTGCCAGCAGCGTAGCTACTAAGGGAGACTATGGCTACACCTTC. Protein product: CASSVATKGDYGYTF.

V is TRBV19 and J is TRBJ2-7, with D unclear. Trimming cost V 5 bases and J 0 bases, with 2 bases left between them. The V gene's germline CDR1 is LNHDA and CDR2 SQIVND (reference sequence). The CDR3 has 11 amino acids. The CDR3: CASSHSYEQYF. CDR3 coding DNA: TGTGCCAGTAGTCACTCCTACGAGCAGTACTTC.

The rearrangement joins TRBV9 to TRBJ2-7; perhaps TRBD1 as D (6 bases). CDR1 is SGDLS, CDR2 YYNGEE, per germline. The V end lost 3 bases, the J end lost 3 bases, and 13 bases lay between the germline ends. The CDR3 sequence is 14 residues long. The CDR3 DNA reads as TGTGCCAGCAGCGCCGGGACACAAAACTACGAGCAGTACTTC. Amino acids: CASSAGTQNYEQYF.

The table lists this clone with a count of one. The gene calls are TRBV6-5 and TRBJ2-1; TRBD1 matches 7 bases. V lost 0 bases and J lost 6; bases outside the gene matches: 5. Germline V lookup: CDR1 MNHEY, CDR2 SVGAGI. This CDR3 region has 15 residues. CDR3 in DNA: TGTGCCAGCAGTTACTCCGGGACAGATGGCAATGAGCAGTTCTTC. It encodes CASSYSGTDGNEQFF.

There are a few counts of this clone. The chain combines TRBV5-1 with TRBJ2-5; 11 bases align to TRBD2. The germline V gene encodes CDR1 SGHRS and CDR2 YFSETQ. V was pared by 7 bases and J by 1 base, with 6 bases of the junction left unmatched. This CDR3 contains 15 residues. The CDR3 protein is CASASSGRFQETQYF. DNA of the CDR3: TGCGCCAGCGCCTCTAGCGGGAGGTTCCAAGAGACCCAGTACTTC.

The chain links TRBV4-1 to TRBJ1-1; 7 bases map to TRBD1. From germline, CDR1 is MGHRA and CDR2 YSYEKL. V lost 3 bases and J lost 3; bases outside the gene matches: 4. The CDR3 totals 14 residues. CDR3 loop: CASSQEGAYTEAFF. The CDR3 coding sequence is TGCGCCAGCAGCCAGGAGGGGGCTTACACTGAAGCTTTCTTT.

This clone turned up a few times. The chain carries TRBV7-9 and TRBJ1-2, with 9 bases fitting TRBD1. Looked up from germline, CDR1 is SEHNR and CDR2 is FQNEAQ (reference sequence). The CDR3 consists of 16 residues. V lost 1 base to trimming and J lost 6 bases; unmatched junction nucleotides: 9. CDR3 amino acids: CASSLGGGQGTDGYTF. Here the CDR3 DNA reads TGTGCCAGCAGCTTAGGTGGGGGACAGGGAACAGATGGCTACACCTTC.

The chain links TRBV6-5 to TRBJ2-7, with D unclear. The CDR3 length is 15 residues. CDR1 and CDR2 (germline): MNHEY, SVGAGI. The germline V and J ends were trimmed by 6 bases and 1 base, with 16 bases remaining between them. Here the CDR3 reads CASSPDTPPSYEQYF. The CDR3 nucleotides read TGTGCCAGCAGCCCCGACACTCCTCCTTCCTACGAGCAGTACTTC.

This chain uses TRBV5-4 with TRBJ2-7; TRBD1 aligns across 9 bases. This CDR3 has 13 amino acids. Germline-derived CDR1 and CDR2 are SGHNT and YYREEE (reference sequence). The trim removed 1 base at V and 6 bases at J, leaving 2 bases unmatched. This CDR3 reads CASSLTGGGEQYF. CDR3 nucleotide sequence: TGTGCCAGCAGCTTGACAGGGGGCGGCGAGCAGTACTTC.

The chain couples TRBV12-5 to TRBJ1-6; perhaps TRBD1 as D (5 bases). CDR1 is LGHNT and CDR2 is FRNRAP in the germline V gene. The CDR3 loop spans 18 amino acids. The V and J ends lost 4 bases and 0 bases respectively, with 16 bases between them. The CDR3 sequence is CASGYLPGLSSYNSPLHF. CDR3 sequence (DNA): TGTGCTAGTGGTTATCTACCGGGACTGAGCTCCTATAATTCACCCCTCCACTTT.

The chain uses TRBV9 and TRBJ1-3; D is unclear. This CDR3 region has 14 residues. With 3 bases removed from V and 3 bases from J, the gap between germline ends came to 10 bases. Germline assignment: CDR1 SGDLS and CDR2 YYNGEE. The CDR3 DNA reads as TGTGCCAGCAGCGGAGGGTTGAGTGGAAACACCATATATTTT. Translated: CASSGGLSGNTIYF.

CDR3 DNA: TGTGCCAGCAGCTTAGCTCGACTAGCGACAGGGAACGAGCAGTACTTC. Protein: CASSLARLATGNEQYF. The V and J genes are TRBV7-9 and TRBJ2-7; weak D call: TRBD2 (8 bases). Between the trimmed V and J ends, which lost 0 bases and 5 bases, there was a span of 17 bases. The CDR3 covers 16 residues. Looked up from germline, CDR1 is SEHNR and CDR2 is FQNEAQ (reference sequence). The variable domain in full, with the rest retrieved from reference TRBV7-9 and TRBJ2-7, is DTGVSQNPRHKITKRGQNVTFRCDPISEHNRLYWYRQTLGQGPEFLTYFQNEAQLEKSRLLSDRFSAERPKGSFSTLEIQRTEQGDSAMYLCASSLARLATGNEQYFGPGTRLTVT.

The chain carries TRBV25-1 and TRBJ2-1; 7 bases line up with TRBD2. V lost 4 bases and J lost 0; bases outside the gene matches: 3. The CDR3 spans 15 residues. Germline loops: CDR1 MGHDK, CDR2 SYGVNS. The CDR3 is CASSGLAASYNEQFF. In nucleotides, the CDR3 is TGTGCCAGCAGTGGGCTAGCGGCCTCCTACAATGAGCAGTTCTTC.

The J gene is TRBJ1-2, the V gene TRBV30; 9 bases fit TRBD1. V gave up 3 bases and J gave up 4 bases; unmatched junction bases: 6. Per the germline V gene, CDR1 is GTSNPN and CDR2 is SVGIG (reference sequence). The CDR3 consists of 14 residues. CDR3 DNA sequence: TGTGCCTGGAGAGCCACAGGGGGCGGCTATGGCTACACCTTC. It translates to CAWRATGGGYGYTF.